This T cell receptor (beta chain) was recorded in a study of molecular identifiers for immune sequencing clone quantification. In the study overall: Replicates split RNA from approximately 22,000 or 94,000 naive CD8 cells five ways, and the researchers sequenced four portions. The study's findings and limits: Molecules of identical TCR sharing a barcode could underestimate highly expanded clone sizes. Clones that exceeded 20 RNA copies held over 97% of effector molecules, yet under 1% in naive cells.

TCRdb ran MiXCR on the PCR reads and lists one entry per CDR3 protein. The table has roughly 300,000 distinct CDR3 sequences, roughly a quarter seen once. The length of the CDR3 is 14 residues. J gave up 2 bases and V 6 bases, and 7 bases lay outside the gene matches. The germline CDR1 and CDR2 sequences are MNHEY and SVGAGI. This clonotype is a singleton in its sample. Its specificity is unknown. The conserved phenylalanine or tryptophan normally closing the CDR3 is absent here, so this likely arose from a read error. The TCR originated in a human donor in good health. Some libraries in this study had Jurkat cell RNA spiked in. The chain employs TRBV6-5 and TRBJ2-7, with 7 bases that match TRBD2. The sequenced sample was naive CD8+ T cells from blood, with Jurkat cell RNA spiked in. As to subset: FACS-sorted CD8+CD4-CCR7+CD45RA+ naive T cells. The CDR3 loop reads CASSYGLAAYEQYL. The CDR3 DNA is TGTGCCAGCAGCTACGGGCTAGCGGCCTACGAGCAGTACCTC.